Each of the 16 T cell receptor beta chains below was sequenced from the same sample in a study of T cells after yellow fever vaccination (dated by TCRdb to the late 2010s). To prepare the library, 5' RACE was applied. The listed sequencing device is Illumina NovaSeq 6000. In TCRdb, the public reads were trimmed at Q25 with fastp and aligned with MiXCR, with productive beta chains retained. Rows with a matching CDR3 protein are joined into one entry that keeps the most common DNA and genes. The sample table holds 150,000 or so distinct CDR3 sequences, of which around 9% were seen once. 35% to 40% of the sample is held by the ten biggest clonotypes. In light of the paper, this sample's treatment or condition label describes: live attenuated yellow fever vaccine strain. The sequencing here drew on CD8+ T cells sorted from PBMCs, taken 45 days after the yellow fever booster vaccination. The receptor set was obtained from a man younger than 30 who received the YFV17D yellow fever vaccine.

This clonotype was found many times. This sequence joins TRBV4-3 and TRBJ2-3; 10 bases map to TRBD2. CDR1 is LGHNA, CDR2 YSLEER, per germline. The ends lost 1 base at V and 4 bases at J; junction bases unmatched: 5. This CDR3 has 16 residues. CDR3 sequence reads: CASSQVSGGASDTQYF. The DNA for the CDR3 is TGCGCCAGCAGCCAAGTCAGCGGGGGGGCCTCAGATACGCAGTATTTT.

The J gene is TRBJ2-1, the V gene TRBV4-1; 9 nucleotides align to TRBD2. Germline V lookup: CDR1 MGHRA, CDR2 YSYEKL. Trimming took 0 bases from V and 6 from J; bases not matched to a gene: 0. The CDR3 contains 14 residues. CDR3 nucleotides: TGCGCCAGCAGCCAAGAGACTAGCGGCAATGAGCAGTTCTTC. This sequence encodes CASSQETSGNEQFF.

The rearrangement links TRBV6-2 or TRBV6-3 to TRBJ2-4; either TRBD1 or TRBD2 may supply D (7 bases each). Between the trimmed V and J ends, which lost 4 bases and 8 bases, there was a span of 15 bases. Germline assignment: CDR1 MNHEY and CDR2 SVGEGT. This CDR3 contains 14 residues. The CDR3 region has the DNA TGTGCCAGCAGTTGGGGAGGGGGCGAGGACATTCAGTACTTC. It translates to CASSWGGGEDIQYF.

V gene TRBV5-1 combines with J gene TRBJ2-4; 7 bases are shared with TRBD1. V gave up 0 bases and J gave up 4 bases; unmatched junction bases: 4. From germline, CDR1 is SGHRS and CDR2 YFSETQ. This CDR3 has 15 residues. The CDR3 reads CASSLGGGLKNIQYF. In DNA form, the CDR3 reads TGCGCCAGCAGCTTGGGAGGGGGCCTAAAAAACATTCAGTACTTC.

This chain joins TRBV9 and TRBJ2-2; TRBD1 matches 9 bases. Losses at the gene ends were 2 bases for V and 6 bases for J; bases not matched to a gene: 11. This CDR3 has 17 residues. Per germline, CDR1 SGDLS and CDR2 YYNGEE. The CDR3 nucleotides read TGTGCCAGCAGCGTTAACCGGGACAGGGTGTTGGCCGGGGAGCTGTTTTTT. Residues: CASSVNRDRVLAGELFF.

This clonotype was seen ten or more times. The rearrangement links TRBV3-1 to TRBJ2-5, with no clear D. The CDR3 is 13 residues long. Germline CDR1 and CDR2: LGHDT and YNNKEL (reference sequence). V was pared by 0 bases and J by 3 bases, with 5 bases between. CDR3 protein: CASSQDMEETQYF. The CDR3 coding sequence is TGTGCCAGCAGCCAAGATATGGAAGAGACCCAGTACTTC.

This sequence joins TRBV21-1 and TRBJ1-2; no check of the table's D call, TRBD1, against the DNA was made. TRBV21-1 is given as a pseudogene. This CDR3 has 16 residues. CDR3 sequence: CASSKRLTGSDYGYTF. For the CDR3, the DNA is TGTGCCAGCAGCAAAAGGTTAACAGGGTCTGACTATGGCTACACCTTC.

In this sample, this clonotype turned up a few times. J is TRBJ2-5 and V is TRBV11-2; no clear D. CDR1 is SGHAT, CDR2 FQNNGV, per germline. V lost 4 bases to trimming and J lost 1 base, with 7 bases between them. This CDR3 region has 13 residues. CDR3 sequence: CASSSRLQETQYF. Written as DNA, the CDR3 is TGTGCCAGCAGCTCGCGGCTCCAAGAGACCCAGTACTTC.

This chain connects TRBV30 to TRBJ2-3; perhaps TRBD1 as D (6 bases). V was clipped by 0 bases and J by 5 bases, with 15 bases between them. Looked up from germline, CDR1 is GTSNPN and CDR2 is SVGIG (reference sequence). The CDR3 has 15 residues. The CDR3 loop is CAWSVGTGKGDTQYF. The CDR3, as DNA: TGTGCCTGGAGTGTAGGTACAGGGAAGGGAGATACGCAGTATTTT.

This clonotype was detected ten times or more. CDR3 region: CASSHFAGTPYF. Written as DNA, the CDR3 is TGCGCCAGCAGCCACTTTGCCGGGACTCCGTACTTC. The chain carries TRBV4-1 and TRBJ2-4, with D possibly matching TRBD2 (6 bases). The CDR3 totals 12 residues. V gave up 3 bases and J gave up 15 bases, with 15 bases separating them. Per the germline V gene, CDR1 is MGHRA and CDR2 is YSYEKL.

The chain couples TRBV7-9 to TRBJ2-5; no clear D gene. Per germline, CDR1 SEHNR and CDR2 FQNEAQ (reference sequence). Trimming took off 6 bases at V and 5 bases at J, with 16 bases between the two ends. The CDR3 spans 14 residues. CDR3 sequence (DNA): TGTGCCAGCAGGCCAGATTCGCGCAGGGAGACCCAGTACTTC. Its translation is CASRPDSRRETQYF.

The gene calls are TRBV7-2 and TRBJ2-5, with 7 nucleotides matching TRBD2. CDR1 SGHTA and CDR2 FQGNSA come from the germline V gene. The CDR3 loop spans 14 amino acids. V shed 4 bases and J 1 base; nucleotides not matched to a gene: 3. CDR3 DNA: TGTGCCAGCAGCTCTTGGACTAGCCAAGAGACCCAGTACTTC. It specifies CASSSWTSQETQYF.

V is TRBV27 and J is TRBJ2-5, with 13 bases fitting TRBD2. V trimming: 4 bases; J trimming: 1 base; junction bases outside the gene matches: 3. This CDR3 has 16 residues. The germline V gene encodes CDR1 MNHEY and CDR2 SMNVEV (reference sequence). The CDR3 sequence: CASSSTSGGGQETQYF. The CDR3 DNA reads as TGTGCCAGCAGTTCTACTAGCGGGGGGGGCCAAGAGACCCAGTACTTC.

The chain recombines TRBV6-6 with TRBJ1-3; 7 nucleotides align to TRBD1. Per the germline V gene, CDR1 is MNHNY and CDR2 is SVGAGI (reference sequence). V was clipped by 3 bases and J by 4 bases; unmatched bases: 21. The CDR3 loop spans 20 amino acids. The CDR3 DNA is TGTGCCAGCAGTTATTTGGTCGGATCGCCGGGACAGCATCTGGGAAACACCATATATTTT. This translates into CASSYLVGSPGQHLGNTIYF.

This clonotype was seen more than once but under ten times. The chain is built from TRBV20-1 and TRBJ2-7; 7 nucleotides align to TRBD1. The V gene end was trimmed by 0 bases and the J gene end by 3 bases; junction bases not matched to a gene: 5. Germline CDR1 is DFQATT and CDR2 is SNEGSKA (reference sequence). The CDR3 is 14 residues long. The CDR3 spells CSARDQDRSYEQYV. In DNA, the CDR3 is TGCAGTGCTAGAGATCAGGACAGGAGCTACGAGCAGTACGTC.

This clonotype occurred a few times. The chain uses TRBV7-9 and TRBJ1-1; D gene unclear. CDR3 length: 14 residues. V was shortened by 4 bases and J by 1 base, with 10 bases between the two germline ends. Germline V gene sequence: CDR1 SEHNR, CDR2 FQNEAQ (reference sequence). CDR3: CASSSTAANTEAFF. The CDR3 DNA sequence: TGTGCCAGCAGCTCAACGGCAGCGAACACTGAAGCTTTCTTT.